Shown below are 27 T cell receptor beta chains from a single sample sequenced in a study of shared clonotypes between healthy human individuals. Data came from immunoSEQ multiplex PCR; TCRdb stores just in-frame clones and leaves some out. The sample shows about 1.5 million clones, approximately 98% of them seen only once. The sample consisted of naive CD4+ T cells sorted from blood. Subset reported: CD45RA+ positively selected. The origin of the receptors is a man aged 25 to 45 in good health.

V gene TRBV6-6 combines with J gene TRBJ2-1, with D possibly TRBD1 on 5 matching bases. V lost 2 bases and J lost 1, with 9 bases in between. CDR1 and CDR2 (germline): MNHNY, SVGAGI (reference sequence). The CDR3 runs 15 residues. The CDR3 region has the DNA TGTGCCAGCAGTTACGCAAGGGGATCCTACAATGAGCAGTTCTTC. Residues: CASSYARGSYNEQFF.

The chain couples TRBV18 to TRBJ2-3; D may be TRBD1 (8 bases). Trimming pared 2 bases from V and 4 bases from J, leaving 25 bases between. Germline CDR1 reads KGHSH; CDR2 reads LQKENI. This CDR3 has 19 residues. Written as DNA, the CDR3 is TGTGCCAGCTCACCATTGGACAGGGTGGCGGGAGTCGTCCCAGATACGCAGTATTTT. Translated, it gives CASSPLDRVAGVVPDTQYF.

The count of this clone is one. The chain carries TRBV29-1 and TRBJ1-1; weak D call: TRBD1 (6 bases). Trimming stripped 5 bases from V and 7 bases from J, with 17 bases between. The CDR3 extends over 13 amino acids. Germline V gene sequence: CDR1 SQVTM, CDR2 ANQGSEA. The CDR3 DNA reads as TGCAGCGTTCTGTTTCAGGGGAGGAGTGAAGCTTTCTTT. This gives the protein CSVLFQGRSEAFF.

The DNA of the CDR3 is TGTGCCAGCAGCGTAGCCACGGCGGATACGCAGTATTTT. Its translation: CASSVATADTQYF. V is TRBV11-3 and J is TRBJ2-3; D is uncertain. The V end was cut by 5 bases, the J end by 6 bases, with 12 bases between. This CDR3 has 13 residues. Germline V lookup: CDR1 SGHNT, CDR2 YENEEA.

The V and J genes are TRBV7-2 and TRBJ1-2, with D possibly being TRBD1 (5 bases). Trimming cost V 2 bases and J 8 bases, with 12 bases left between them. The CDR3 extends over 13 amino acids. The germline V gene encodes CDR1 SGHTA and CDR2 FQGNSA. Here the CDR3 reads CASSLIQGRGYTF. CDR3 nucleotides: TGTGCCAGCAGCTTAATCCAGGGAAGGGGCTACACCTTC.

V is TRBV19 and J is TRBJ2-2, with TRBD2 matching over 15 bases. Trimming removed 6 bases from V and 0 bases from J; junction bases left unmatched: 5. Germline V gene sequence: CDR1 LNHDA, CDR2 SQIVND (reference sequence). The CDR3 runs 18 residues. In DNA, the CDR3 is TGTGCCAGTAGGGGGACTAGCGGGAGGAGGGCGAACACCGGGGAGCTGTTTTTT. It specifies CASRGTSGRRANTGELFF.

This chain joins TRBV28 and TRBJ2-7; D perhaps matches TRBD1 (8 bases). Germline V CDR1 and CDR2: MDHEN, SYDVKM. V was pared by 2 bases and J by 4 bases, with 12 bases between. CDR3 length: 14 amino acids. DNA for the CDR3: TGTGCCAGCAGTTTACACAGGGGGGGTTACGAGCAGTACTTC. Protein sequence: CASSLHRGGYEQYF.

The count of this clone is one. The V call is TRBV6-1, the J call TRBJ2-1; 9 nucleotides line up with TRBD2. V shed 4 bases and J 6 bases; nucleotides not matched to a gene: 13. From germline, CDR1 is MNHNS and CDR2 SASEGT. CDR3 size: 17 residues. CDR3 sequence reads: CASSGFSAGGPGNEQFF. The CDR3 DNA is TGTGCCAGCAGTGGGTTTTCGGCGGGAGGGCCGGGCAATGAGCAGTTCTTC.

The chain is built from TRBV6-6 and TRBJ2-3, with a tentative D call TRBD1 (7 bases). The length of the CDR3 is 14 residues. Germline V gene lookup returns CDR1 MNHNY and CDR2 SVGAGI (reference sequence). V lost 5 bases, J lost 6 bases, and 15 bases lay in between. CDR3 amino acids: CASSTRDRTDTQYF. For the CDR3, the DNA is TGTGCCAGCAGTACGCGGGACAGAACTGATACGCAGTATTTT.

The CDR3 reads CASSVGEAYNEQFF. Written as DNA, the CDR3 is TGTGCCAGTAGTGTGGGCGAAGCCTACAATGAGCAGTTCTTC. The rearrangement uses TRBV19 and TRBJ2-1; D uncertain. CDR3 size: 14 residues. Germline CDR1 is LNHDA and CDR2 is SQIVND (reference sequence). Trimming pared 5 bases from V and 2 bases from J, leaving 10 bases between.

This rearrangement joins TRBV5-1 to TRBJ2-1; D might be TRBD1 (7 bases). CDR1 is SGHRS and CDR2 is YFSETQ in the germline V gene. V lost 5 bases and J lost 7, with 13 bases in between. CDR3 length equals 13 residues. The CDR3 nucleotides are TGCGCCAGCAGGGCGGGACAGACGAATGAGCAGTTCTTC. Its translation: CASRAGQTNEQFF.

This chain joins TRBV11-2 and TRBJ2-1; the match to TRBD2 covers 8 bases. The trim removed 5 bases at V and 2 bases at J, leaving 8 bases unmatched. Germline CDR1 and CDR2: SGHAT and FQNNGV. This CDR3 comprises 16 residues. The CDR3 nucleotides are TGTGCCAGCAGCCCAAGCGGGAGATTCGCCTACAATGAGCAGTTCTTC. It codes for CASSPSGRFAYNEQFF.

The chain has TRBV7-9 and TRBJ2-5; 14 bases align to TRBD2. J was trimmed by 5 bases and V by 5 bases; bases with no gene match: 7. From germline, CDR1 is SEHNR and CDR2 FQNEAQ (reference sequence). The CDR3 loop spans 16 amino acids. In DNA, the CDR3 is TGTGCCAGCAGCGCCGGGACTAGCGGGAGAGGGGAGACCCAGTACTTC. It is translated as CASSAGTSGRGETQYF.

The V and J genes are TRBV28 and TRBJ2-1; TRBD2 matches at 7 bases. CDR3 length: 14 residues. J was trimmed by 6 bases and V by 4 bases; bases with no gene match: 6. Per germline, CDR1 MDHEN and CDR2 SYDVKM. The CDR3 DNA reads TGTGCCAGCAGTTCCGCGGGAGACTCCAATGAGCAGTTCTTC. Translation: CASSSAGDSNEQFF.

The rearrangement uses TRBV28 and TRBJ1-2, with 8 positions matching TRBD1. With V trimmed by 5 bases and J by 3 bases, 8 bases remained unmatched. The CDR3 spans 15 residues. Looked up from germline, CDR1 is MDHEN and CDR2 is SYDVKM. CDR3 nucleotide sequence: TGTGCCAGCAGTCGACGGACAGGGATCGACTATGGCTACACCTTC. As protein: CASSRRTGIDYGYTF.

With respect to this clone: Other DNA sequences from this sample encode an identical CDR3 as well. The CDR3 here is CASSGLAGVYEQYF. The DNA of the CDR3 is TGCGCCAGCAGTGGACTAGCGGGAGTTTACGAGCAGTACTTC. The chain joins TRBV10-2 to TRBJ2-7; 12 bases match TRBD2. V lost 4 bases and J lost 4; bases outside the gene matches: 2. The germline V gene encodes CDR1 WSHSY and CDR2 SAAADI. The CDR3 has 14 residues.

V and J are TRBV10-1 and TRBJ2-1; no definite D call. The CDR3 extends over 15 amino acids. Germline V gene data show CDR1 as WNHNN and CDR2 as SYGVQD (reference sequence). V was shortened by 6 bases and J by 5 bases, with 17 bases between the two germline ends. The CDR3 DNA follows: TGCGCCAGCAGCCCTTGGGCTAAGCTCAACAATGAGCAGTTCTTC. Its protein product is CASSPWAKLNNEQFF.

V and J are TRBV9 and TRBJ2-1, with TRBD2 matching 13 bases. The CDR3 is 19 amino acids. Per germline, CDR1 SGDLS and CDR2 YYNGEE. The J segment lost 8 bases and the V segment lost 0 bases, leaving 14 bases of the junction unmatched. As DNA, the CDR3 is TGTGCCAGCAGCGTAGGACCAGGACTAGCGGGAGTTTCGTTTTATGAGCAGTTCTTC. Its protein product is CASSVGPGLAGVSFYEQFF.

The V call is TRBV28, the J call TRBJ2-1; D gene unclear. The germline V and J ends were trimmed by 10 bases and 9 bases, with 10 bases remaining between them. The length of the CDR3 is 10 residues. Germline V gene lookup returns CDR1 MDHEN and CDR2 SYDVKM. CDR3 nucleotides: TGTGCCACACCACGAAGTGAGCAGTTCTTC. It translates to CATPRSEQFF.

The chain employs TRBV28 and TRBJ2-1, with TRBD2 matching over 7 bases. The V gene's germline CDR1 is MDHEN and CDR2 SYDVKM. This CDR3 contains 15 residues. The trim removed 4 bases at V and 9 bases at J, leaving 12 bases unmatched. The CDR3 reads CASSSGLELGREQFF. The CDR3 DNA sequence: TGTGCCAGCAGTTCCGGACTAGAGTTAGGGCGTGAGCAGTTCTTC.

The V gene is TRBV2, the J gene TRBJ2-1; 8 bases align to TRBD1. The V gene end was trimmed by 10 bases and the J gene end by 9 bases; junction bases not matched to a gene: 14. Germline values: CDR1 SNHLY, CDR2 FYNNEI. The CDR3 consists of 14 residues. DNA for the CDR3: TGTGCCACAGCTCGGGACAGGCGGAATGGTGAGCAGTTCTTC. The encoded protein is CATARDRRNGEQFF.

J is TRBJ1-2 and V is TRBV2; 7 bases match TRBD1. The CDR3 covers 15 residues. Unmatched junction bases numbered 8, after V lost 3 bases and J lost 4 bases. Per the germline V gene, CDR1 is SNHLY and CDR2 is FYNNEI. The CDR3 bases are TGTGCCAGCAGTGACCACGGACAGGCATCCTATGGCTACACCTTC. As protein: CASSDHGQASYGYTF.

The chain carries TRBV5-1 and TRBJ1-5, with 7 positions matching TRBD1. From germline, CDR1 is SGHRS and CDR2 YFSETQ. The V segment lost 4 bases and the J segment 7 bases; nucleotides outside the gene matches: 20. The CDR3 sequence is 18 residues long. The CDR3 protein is CASSHEAFLQGMRQPQHF. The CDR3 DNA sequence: TGCGCCAGCAGCCATGAGGCATTCTTACAGGGGATGCGCCAGCCCCAGCATTTT.

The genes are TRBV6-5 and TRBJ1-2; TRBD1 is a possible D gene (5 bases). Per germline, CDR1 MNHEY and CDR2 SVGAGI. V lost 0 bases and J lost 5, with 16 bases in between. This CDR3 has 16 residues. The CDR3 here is CASSYSLLGLRYGYTF. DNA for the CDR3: TGTGCCAGCAGTTACTCGCTGCTGGGGCTGAGGTATGGCTACACCTTC.

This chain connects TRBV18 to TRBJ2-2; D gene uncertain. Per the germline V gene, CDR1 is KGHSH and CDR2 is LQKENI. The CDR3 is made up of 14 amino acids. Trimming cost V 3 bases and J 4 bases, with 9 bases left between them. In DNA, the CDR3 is TGTGCCAGCTCACCTCCCAGAACCACCGGGGAGCTGTTTTTT. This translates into CASSPPRTTGELFF.

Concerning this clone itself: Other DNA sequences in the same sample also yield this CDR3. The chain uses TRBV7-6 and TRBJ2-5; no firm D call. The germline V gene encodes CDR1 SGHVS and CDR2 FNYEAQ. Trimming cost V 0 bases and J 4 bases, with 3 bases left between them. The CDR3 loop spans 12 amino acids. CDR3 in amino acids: CASSLALETQYF. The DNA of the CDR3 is TGTGCCAGCAGCTTAGCTCTAGAGACCCAGTACTTC.

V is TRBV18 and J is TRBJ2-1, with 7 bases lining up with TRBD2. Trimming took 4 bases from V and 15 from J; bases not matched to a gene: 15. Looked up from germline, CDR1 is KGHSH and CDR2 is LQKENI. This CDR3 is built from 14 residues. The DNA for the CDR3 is TGTGCCAGCTCACGCAGTTCCGGGGGGACTAACCCGTTCTTC. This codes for CASSRSSGGTNPFF.